The 11 T cell receptor beta chains listed next were all sequenced from one sample in a study of early T cells in non-severe SARS-CoV-2 infection. TCRdb fed the 5' RACE reads into MiXCR, producing one record per CDR3 protein. Of about 60,000 distinct CDR3 sequences in the sample, 11% were seen once. The specimen was whole blood, collected at baseline. These receptors were obtained from an adult who was a healthcare worker with PCR-confirmed SARS-CoV-2 infection or an uninfected control (not recorded which).

This chain's CDR3 is CASSPQTGANTEAFF. CDR3 sequence (DNA): TGCGCCAGCAGCCCACAGACAGGGGCGAACACTGAAGCTTTCTTT. This chain joins TRBV5-1 and TRBJ1-1, with TRBD1 matching over 8 bases. From germline, CDR1 is SGHRS and CDR2 YFSETQ. The CDR3 has 15 amino acids. Trimming at V came to 4 bases and at J to 1 base, leaving 6 bases not matched to a gene.

This clonotype came up many times. The V and J genes are TRBV20-1 and TRBJ2-5; either TRBD1 or TRBD2 may supply D (6 bases each). V lost 6 bases and J lost 6, with 17 bases in between. CDR3 length equals 13 residues. Germline lookup yields CDR1 DFQATT and CDR2 SNEGSKA (reference sequence). In DNA form, the CDR3 reads TGCAGTGCCGCCGTTGGGGGGCAAAAGACCCAGTACTTC. It encodes CSAAVGGQKTQYF.

The chain has TRBV7-2 and TRBJ1-4, with 7 nucleotides matching TRBD1. This CDR3 comprises 16 residues. Germline trimming cut 3 bases from V and 4 bases from J; bases unmatched to any gene: 8. Germline loops: CDR1 SGHTA, CDR2 FQGNSA. The CDR3 here is CASSFAWDSDNEKLFF. The CDR3 DNA follows: TGTGCCAGCAGCTTCGCGTGGGACAGCGATAATGAAAAACTGTTTTTT.

This clonotype has a handful of counts. J is TRBJ1-1 and V is TRBV6-5; 7 bases are shared with TRBD1. CDR3 length: 16 residues. Trimming removed 6 bases from V and 4 bases from J; junction bases left unmatched: 14. Germline V lookup: CDR1 MNHEY, CDR2 SVGAGI. The CDR3 DNA reads TGTGCCAGCAGCAGCCGGACAGGTCCCCTTACCACTGAAGCTTTCTTT. Translating gives CASSSRTGPLTTEAFF.

V usage is TRBV30 and J usage is TRBJ2-1; D not resolved. CDR1 GTSNPN and CDR2 SVGIG come from the germline V gene (reference sequence). CDR3 size: 12 residues. Trimming left V 2 bases short and J 6 bases short, with 8 bases between. DNA of the CDR3: TGTGCCTGGAGTATGAGAGGCAATGAGCAGTTCTTC. Amino acid sequence: CAWSMRGNEQFF. Together with reference TRBV30 and TRBJ2-1, the CDR3 gives the full variable domain: SQTIHQWPATLVQPVGSPLSLECTVEGTSNPNLYWYRQAAGRGLQLLFYSVGIGQISSEVPQNLSASRPQDRQFILSSKKLLLSDSGFYLCAWSMRGNEQFFGPGTRLTVL.

This chain links TRBV14 with TRBJ2-7; 8 bases line up with TRBD1. This CDR3 comprises 16 residues. Germline lookup yields CDR1 SGHDN and CDR2 FVKESK. V lost 6 bases and J lost 2; bases outside the gene matches: 12. The CDR3 sequence is CASSHYNQGQAYEQYF. Here the CDR3 DNA reads TGTGCCAGCAGTCATTATAATCAGGGACAGGCCTACGAGCAGTACTTC. Full variable domain (missing parts from reference TRBV14 and TRBJ2-7): EAGVTQFPSHSVIEKGQTVTLRCDPISGHDNLYWYRRVMGKEIKFLLHFVKESKQDESGMPNNRFLAERTGGTYSTLKVQPAELEDSGVYFCASSHYNQGQAYEQYFGPGTRLTVT.

CDR3: CASSSRGALAGGPGDTQYF. The CDR3 bases are TGTGCCAGCAGCTCCCGAGGAGCCCTAGCGGGGGGGCCGGGAGATACGCAGTATTTT. The chain uses TRBV9 and TRBJ2-3; 12 nucleotides agree with TRBD2. The trim removed 4 bases at V and 5 bases at J, leaving 17 bases unmatched. The CDR3 has 19 amino acids. Germline lookup yields CDR1 SGDLS and CDR2 YYNGEE.

As regards this clonotype: Its ends do not fully match the called genes, so a read error is possible. V is TRBV11-2 and J is TRBJ2-1, with TRBD2 identical over 10 bases. This CDR3 is 18 amino acids long. The germline V gene has CDR1 SGHAT and CDR2 FQNNGV. The CDR3 reads CTSSLTGSGGPRDNEQFF. The CDR3 nucleotides are TGTACCAGCAGCTTGACGGGTAGCGGGGGGCCCCGGGACAATGAGCAGTTCTTC. Filled out from reference TRBV11-2 and TRBJ2-1, the complete variable domain reads EAGVAQSPRYKIIEKRQSVAFWCNPISGHATLYWYQQILGQGPKLLIQFQNNGVVDDSQLPKDRFSAERLKGVDSTLKIQPAKLEDSAVYLCTSSLTGSGGPRDNEQFFGPGTRLTVL.

CDR3 loop: CASSRRENTEAFF. CDR3 nucleotide sequence: TGTGCCAGCAGCCGGCGGGAGAACACTGAAGCTTTCTTT. The chain joins TRBV14 to TRBJ1-1; D not certain. Per the germline V gene, CDR1 is SGHDN and CDR2 is FVKESK. V dropped 4 bases and J dropped 1 base, with 7 bases sitting between them. The CDR3 has 13 residues. Supplemented by reference TRBV14 and TRBJ1-1, the full variable domain reads EAGVTQFPSHSVIEKGQTVTLRCDPISGHDNLYWYRRVMGKEIKFLLHFVKESKQDESGMPNNRFLAERTGGTYSTLKVQPAELEDSGVYFCASSRRENTEAFFGQGTRLTVV.

This clonotype has a handful of counts. The chain links TRBV13 to TRBJ2-5; D uncertain. Germline assignment: CDR1 PRHDT and CDR2 FYEKMQ (reference sequence). CDR3 length: 14 residues. The V gene lost 4 bases and the J gene lost 5 bases, with 14 bases spanning the gap. CDR3 residues: CASSSRQSVETQYF. CDR3 coding DNA: TGTGCCAGCAGCTCCCGGCAGTCGGTGGAGACCCAGTACTTC.

This sequence joins TRBV29-1 and TRBJ2-2; 8 nucleotides line up with TRBD2. J was trimmed by 3 bases and V by 8 bases; bases with no gene match: 8. The CDR3 is made up of 14 amino acids. The V gene's germline CDR1 is SQVTM and CDR2 ANQGSEA. The CDR3 loop is CSSRAGVDTGELFF. The DNA of the CDR3 is TGCAGCTCCCGAGCGGGGGTCGACACCGGGGAGCTGTTTTTT.